Below are 20 T cell receptor beta chains sequenced from a single sample in a study of monozygotic twins with inflammatory bowel disease. After re-calling the 5' RACE reads, TCRdb lists one entry per CDR3 protein, DNA absent. The sample has some 330,000 distinct CDR3 sequences, and its top ten clones hold approximately 5.9%. Material: blood. The receptors shown here come from a human donor with ulcerative colitis or Crohn's disease, or a healthy co-twin of an affected twin (not recorded which).

CDR3 residues: CAWSGGGNQPQHF. V and J are TRBV30 and TRBJ1-5. Germline V gene data show CDR1 as GTSNPN and CDR2 as SVGIG (reference sequence). The CDR3 covers 13 residues.

The chain combines TRBV5-8 with TRBJ2-6. This CDR3 has 15 residues. Germline values: CDR1 SGHTS, CDR2 YDEGEE. The CDR3 here is CASRRTGSGANVLTF.

The chain recombines TRBV7-9 with TRBJ2-7; the D gene TCRdb calls, TRBD1, cannot be checked with no DNA. The CDR3 sequence is 14 residues long. Germline CDR1 reads SEHNR; CDR2 reads FQNEAQ (reference sequence). The CDR3 here is CASSRGGGPYEQYF.

The chain uses TRBV6-2 or TRBV6-3 and TRBJ2-3; TCRdb's D gene call, TRBD1, goes unchecked for lack of DNA. CDR3 length: 15 amino acids. Germline CDR1 MNHEY, CDR2 SVGEGT. The CDR3 loop reads CASRDRTGGSDTQYF.

CDR3 residues: CASSLNRGPYQNSNQPQHF. The rearrangement links TRBV11-2 to TRBJ1-5; TCRdb's D call of TRBD1 is untestable without DNA. The CDR3 has 19 amino acids. CDR1 is SGHAT, CDR2 FQNNGV, per germline.

This rearrangement joins TRBV12-3 or TRBV12-4 to TRBJ1-6; as DNA is missing, the TRBD1 call by TCRdb cannot be tested. This CDR3 is built from 16 residues. CDR3 residues: CASSFSGAGYNSPLHF.

The chain employs TRBV19 and TRBJ2-7; the D call of TRBD1 rests on TCRdb alone, since no DNA is present to check it. The CDR3 is 13 residues long. Germline lookup yields CDR1 LNHDA and CDR2 SQIVND (reference sequence). CDR3 loop: CASSMGQNYEQYF.

The chain has TRBV28 and TRBJ2-3; checking the TCRdb D call of TRBD1 is not possible without DNA. This CDR3 is 15 amino acids long. Germline V gene data show CDR1 as MDHEN and CDR2 as SYDVKM. Here the CDR3 reads CASSLRDSGTDTQYF.

V usage is TRBV6-6 and J usage is TRBJ2-7; there is no DNA to check the TCRdb D call of TRBD1. CDR1 and CDR2 from the germline V gene are MNHNY and SVGAGI (reference sequence). The CDR3 sequence is 13 residues long. The CDR3 region is CASRPSTLGGQYF.

This chain links TRBV27 with TRBJ2-3; TCRdb's D call of TRBD1 is untestable without DNA. Germline V gives CDR1 MNHEY, CDR2 SMNVEV (reference sequence). The CDR3 consists of 15 residues. The CDR3 here is CASSPGGWSTDTQYF.

The chain carries TRBV25-1 and TRBJ2-3; TCRdb returns TRBD2, unconfirmable since there is no DNA. This CDR3 is 14 amino acids long. In germline, CDR1 is MGHDK, CDR2 SYGVNS. The CDR3 sequence: CASSEPSGTDTQYF.

The V call is TRBV4-2, the J call TRBJ1-2; TCRdb proposes TRBD1, but this gene call is untestable without DNA. This CDR3 comprises 18 residues. Germline V CDR1 and CDR2: LGHNA, YNFKEQ. The CDR3 protein is CASSHHIRQGAALLGYTF.

V gene TRBV28 combines with J gene TRBJ2-7. The CDR3 has 17 residues. CDR1 is MDHEN and CDR2 is SYDVKM in the germline V gene. CDR3 protein: CASSTNNRIPRTGEQYF.

The V and J genes are TRBV20-1 and TRBJ1-5; TCRdb outputs TRBD1, but without DNA this stays unchecked. Looked up from germline, CDR1 is DFQATT and CDR2 is SNEGSKA (reference sequence). The CDR3 is 15 amino acids. CDR3 amino acids: CSAENRGPGNQPQHF.

V gene TRBV5-1 combines with J gene TRBJ1-1. This CDR3 has 13 amino acids. Germline V gene data show CDR1 as SGHRS and CDR2 as YFSETQ. The CDR3 loop reads CASSLIINTEAFF.

The chain uses TRBV9 and TRBJ1-4; there is no DNA to check the TCRdb D call of TRBD1. Germline CDR1 is SGDLS and CDR2 is YYNGEE. The CDR3 runs to 16 residues. CDR3 in amino acids: CASSQGGRGHGEKLFF.

V is TRBV6-1 and J is TRBJ2-2; TCRdb's D call of TRBD1 is untestable without DNA. CDR1 and CDR2 (germline): MNHNS, SASEGT. This CDR3 is built from 15 residues. The CDR3 protein is CASSGVTEYTGELFF.

The chain employs TRBV4-1 and TRBJ2-1; TCRdb selects TRBD2, and the lack of DNA leaves this call unchecked. Per germline, CDR1 MGHRA and CDR2 YSYEKL. The length of the CDR3 is 14 residues. The CDR3 is CASRGLAGVNEQFF.

The chain is built from TRBV20-1 and TRBJ2-7; TCRdb reports TRBD1, a call that lacks DNA to check it against. CDR1 DFQATT and CDR2 SNEGSKA come from the germline V gene (reference sequence). CDR3 length: 14 residues. CDR3: CSADDRSRSYEQYF.

This rearrangement joins TRBV20-1 to TRBJ1-2; TCRdb indicates TRBD1, and absent DNA this call remains unverified. The CDR3 is made up of 12 amino acids. The V gene's germline CDR1 is DFQATT and CDR2 SNEGSKA (reference sequence). The CDR3 protein is CSEQDRKDGYTF.